This T cell receptor (beta chain) was observed in a study of blood T cell repertoires in COVID-19. Whole-study context: From T cells, B-cell-depleted T cells, or PBMCs came the material, which was cDNA or gDNA.

In the authors' workflow: Cell counts per sample came from amplifying reference gene primers. Here immunoSEQ multiplex PCR was the method, and the copy in TCRdb shows in-frame clones only, minus some. D and trimming come from the DNA, and the V and J calls and clone size come from that table. Of roughly 410,000 clones listed, 70% to 90% are singletons. A Seattle source enrolled patients during active infection and followed them longitudinally. Trimming left V 0 bases short and J 5 bases short, with 20 bases between. This CDR3 has 18 residues. From germline, CDR1 is GTSNPN and CDR2 SVGIG (reference sequence).

The material sequenced was peripheral blood. The chain is built from TRBV30 and TRBJ1-6; weak D call: TRBD1 (5 bases). This clonotype was sampled from a middle-aged woman with COVID-19, enrolled during active disease. In DNA form, the CDR3 reads TGTGCCTGGAGTGTACCAATTGCAGGGTACACCGATAATTCACCCCTCCACTTT. Protein product: CAWSVPIAGYTDNSPLHF.